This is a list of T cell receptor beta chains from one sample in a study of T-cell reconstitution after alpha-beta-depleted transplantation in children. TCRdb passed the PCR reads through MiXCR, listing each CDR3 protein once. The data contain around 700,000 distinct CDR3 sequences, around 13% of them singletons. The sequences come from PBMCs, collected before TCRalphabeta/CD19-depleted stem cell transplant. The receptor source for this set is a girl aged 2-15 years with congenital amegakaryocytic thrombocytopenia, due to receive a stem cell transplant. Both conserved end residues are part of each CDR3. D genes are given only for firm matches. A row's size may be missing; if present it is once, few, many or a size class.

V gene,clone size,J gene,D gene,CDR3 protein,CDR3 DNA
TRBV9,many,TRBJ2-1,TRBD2,CASSPLAGGWSAQFF,TGTGCCAGCAGCCCGTTAGCGGGAGGATGGTCTGCGCAGTTCTTC
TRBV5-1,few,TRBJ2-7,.,CASSSSGTDAYEQYF,TGCGCCAGCAGCTCGTCCGGGACCGACGCCTACGAGCAGTACTTC
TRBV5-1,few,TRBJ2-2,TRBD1,CASRYVQGAPIGELFF,TGCGCCAGCAGATATGTACAGGGGGCGCCGATCGGGGAGCTGTTTTTT
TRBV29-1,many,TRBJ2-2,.,CSVTDGDRLTGELFF,TGCAGCGTCACGGATGGGGATAGACTCACCGGGGAGCTGTTTTTT
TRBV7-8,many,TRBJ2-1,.,CASSYNRDRTYNEQFF,TGTGCCAGCAGCTATAACCGGGACCGCACCTACAATGAGCAGTTCTTC
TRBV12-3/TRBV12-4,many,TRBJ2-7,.,CASSLPGATYEQYF,TGTGCCAGCAGTTTGCCCGGAGCCACCTACGAGCAGTACTTC
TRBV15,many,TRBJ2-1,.,CATSKTLGNEQFF,TGTGCCACCAGCAAAACACTAGGGAATGAGCAGTTCTTC
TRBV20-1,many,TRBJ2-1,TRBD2,CSALASGEWNEQFF,TGCAGTGCCCTAGCTAGCGGGGAATGGAATGAGCAGTTCTTC
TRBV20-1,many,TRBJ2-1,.,CSARDSGFGSYNEQFF,TGCAGTGCTAGAGATAGTGGGTTTGGGTCCTACAATGAGCAGTTCTTC
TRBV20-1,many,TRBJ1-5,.,CSARIWEGQPQHF,TGCAGTGCTAGAATCTGGGAGGGTCAGCCCCAGCATTTT
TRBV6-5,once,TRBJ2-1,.,CASSYSIQATYNEQFF,TGTGCCAGCAGTTACTCGATCCAGGCGACCTACAATGAGCAGTTCTTC
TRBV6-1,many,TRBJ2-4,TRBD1,CATGTVRAKNIQYF,TGTGCAACCGGGACAGTCAGGGCCAAAAACATTCAGTACTTC
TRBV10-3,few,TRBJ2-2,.,CAAEGPGELFF,TGTGCCGCCGAGGGTCCCGGGGAGCTGTTTTTT
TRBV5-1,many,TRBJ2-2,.,CASSLNVRLAGELFF,TGCGCCAGCAGCTTAAACGTCAGGCTGGCCGGGGAGCTGTTTTTT
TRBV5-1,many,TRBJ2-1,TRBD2,CASSLRLAGIYNEQFF,TGCGCCAGCAGCTTGCGTCTAGCGGGAATCTACAATGAGCAGTTCTTC
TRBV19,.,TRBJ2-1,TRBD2,CASSLRTSGSQVF,TGTGCCAGTAGTCTCCGGACTAGCGGGAGTCAGGTCTTC
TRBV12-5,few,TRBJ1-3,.,CASGFSRANSGNTIYF,TGTGCTAGTGGTTTTAGCAGGGCAAACTCTGGAAACACCATATATTTT
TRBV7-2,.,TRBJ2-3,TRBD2,CASSDQRETPDTQYF,TGTGCCAGCAGCGATCAGCGGGAGACCCCAGATACGCAGTATTTT
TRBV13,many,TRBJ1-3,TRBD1,CASSSLDRIGNTIYF,TGTGCCAGCAGCTCCTTGGACAGGATTGGAAACACCATATATTTT
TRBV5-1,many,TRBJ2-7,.,CASSLAQRPLEAYEQYF,TGCGCCAGCAGCTTGGCCCAACGCCCATTAGAGGCCTACGAGCAGTACTTC
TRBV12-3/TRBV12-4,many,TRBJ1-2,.,CASSFIDGYTF,TGTGCCAGCAGTTTTATCGATGGCTACACCTTC
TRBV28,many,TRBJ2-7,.,CASRGTASSYEQYF,TGTGCCAGCAGGGGGACGGCGAGCTCCTACGAGCAGTACTTC
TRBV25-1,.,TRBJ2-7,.,CASSERVGSSYEQYF,TGTGCCAGCAGTGAAAGGGTGGGATCCTCCTACGAGCAGTACTTC
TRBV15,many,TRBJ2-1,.,CATSRAGRLEFF,TGTGCCACCAGCAGAGCGGGTCGGTTGGAGTTCTTC
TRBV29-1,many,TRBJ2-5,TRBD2,CSVVTSGREDGTQYF,TGCAGCGTGGTGACTAGCGGGAGGGAGGATGGGACCCAGTACTTC
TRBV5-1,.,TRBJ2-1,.,CASSWGTGEQFF,TGCGCCAGCAGCTGGGGAACGGGTGAGCAGTTCTTC
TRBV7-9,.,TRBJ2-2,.,CASSFLSTGELLF,TGTGCCAGCAGCTTTCTAAGTACCGGGGAGCTGTTATTT
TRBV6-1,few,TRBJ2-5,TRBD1,CASSTYPGTGIETQYF,TGTGCCAGCAGCACATATCCCGGGACAGGGATAGAGACCCAGTACTTC
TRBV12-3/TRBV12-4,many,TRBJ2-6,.,CASSLGLFGANVLTF,TGTGCCAGCAGTTTAGGATTGTTTGGGGCCAACGTCCTGACTTTC
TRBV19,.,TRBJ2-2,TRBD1,CASSIWGGQGRTGELFF,TGTGCCAGTAGTATTTGGGGGGGACAGGGTCGCACCGGGGAGCTGTTTTTT
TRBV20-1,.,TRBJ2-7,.,CSATRPPDEQYF,TGCAGTGCTACCCGACCCCCGGACGAGCAGTACTTC
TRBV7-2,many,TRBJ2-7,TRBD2,CASSFFLTSGRSYEQYF,TGTGCCAGCAGCTTTTTCCTGACTAGCGGGAGGTCCTACGAGCAGTACTTC
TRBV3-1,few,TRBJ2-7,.,CASSQVMDASYEQYF,TGTGCCAGCAGCCAAGTTATGGACGCCTCCTACGAGCAGTACTTC
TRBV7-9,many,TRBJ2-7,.,CASSISTDTYEQYF,TGTGCCAGCAGCATTTCGACAGATACCTACGAGCAGTACTTC
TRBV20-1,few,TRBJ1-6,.,CSARDQHSSYNSPLHF,TGCAGTGCTAGAGATCAGCACAGCTCCTATAATTCACCCCTCCACTTT
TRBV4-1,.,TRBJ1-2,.,CASSQNRDGYTF,TGCGCCAGCAGCCAGAACCGGGATGGCTACACCTTC
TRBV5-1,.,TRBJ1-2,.,CASSLLGQTYGYTF,TGCGCCAGCAGCTTGTTGGGCCAGACTTATGGCTACACCTTC
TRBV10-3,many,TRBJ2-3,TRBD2,CAIREPPLAGGPDTQYF,TGTGCCATCAGAGAGCCCCCACTAGCGGGAGGGCCAGATACGCAGTATTTT
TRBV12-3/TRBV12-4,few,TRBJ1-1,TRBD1,CASSSGGVLRAFF,TGTGCCAGCAGTTCAGGGGGGGTCTTACGAGCTTTCTTT
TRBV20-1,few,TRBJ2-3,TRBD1,CSALGTGGSDTQYF,TGCAGTGCCCTAGGGACAGGGGGCTCAGATACGCAGTATTTT
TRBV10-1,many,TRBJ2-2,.,CASNGGSGELFF,TGCGCCAGCAACGGGGGAAGCGGGGAGCTGTTTTTT
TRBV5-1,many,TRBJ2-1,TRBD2,CASRLAGGPNEQFF,TGCGCCAGCAGGTTAGCGGGAGGGCCCAATGAGCAGTTCTTC